The T cell receptor (beta chain) described here comes from a study of T cell responses to AZD1222 COVID-19 vaccine (dated by TCRdb to the early 2020s). For context, the study as a whole: A total of approximately 230 trial participants underwent TCR sequencing, of whom about 210 received two doses of AZD1222 and some 25 received two doses of the MenACWY control vaccine. Trial participants were enrolled into age subgroups of 18-55, 56-69 and 70-plus years, which contained approximately 150, 28 and 58 TCR-sequenced participants, respectively. Summary of the overall study and its limitations: Vaccine-associated CD4 TCRs spanned the whole spike protein, with dominant responses in regions 160-218 and 743-854. Participants were mostly white British, with more females than males. The authors suggested clonal diversity may have been underestimated. Conclusions about previously exposed vaccinees are limited, since just a handful of AZD1222 recipients were seropositive for SARS-CoV-2 at baseline. A significant rise in spike-specific TCR breadth and depth was observed after two AZD1222 doses relative to day 0 and relative to MenACWY recipients. Because no day 14 peak-response samples were available, the repertoires could be characterized only after the peak T cell response. Nearly half of unique spike-specific TCRs reportedly recognized epitopes outside regions mutated in the B.1.351 and B.1.1.7 variants. The 56-69-year group was small, and its depth increase did not reach significance, likely because of low power.

In regard to this clone: The specificity of this receptor is unknown. Within one base of it there is no much larger clone, and no base qualities were kept.

The CDR3 regions of human TCRbeta chains were subjected to immunosequencing. Turning to the authors' computational methods: TCRs in the repertoires were compared against a reference library of SARS-CoV-2-specific TCRs that had been generated with the MIRA antigen-specificity platform. Breadth was defined as the fraction of unique TCRs that were SARS-CoV-2-associated, and depth was defined as the fraction of total T cells that were SARS-CoV-2-associated. Using the MIRA data, each spike-specific TCR was mapped to the spike region that the TCR reacts to and placed in a CD4 or CD8 class. Log10-transformed breadth and depth values were compared by one-way ANOVA with Sidak's multiple comparisons tests. In TCRdb, the immuneACCESS table is reduced to in-frame sequences with V and J assigned. These tables do not hold every clone; where another copy was compared, an unresolved V gene accounts for under half, and the others remain unexplained. V and J calls and clone size are copied from that table; D and trimming were computed from the DNA. Present in this sample are 110,000 or so clones, 86% of which were seen just once. 17% of the sample is taken by the ten largest.

The sample's time point label is to be understood as: about 28 days (+/-7) after the second vaccine dose. AZD1222 recipients whose second dose came at about 4 weeks and those whose second dose came at about 12 weeks were combined into one group, since spike-specific TCR depth and breadth did not differ between the two schedules. Vaccinee samples were obtained from the UK trials COV001 and COV002, which included a single-blind randomized controlled phase 2/3 trial of AZD1222 (ChAdOx1 nCoV-19) in healthy adults. Trial participant PBMC samples were collected at day 0 and day 28 after the second dose for TCRbeta chain sequencing. For CDR1 and CDR2, the germline V gene (reference sequence) lists SEHNR and FQNEAQ. V trim: 0 bases; J trim: 6 bases; unmatched bases: 5. The CDR3 contains 16 residues, cysteine and phenylalanine counted. The entry retains the CDR3 DNA only, 48 bases that are in frame from base 1.

Sequencing used peripheral blood, obtained 28 days after the second AZD1222 dose. This TCR was recovered from an adult who received the AZD1222 COVID-19 vaccine. The chain links TRBV7-9 with TRBJ1-5; TRBD1 fits 10 bases in the junction. CDR3 protein: CASSLADRGPSQPQHF. The nucleotide sequence is TGTGCCAGCAGCTTAGCAGACAGGGGGCCTAGTCAGCCCCAGCATTTT. The CDR3, completed at both ends by the reference TRBV7-9 and TRBJ1-5 genes, gives the full variable domain DTGVSQNPRHKITKRGQNVTFRCDPISEHNRLYWYRQTLGQGPEFLTYFQNEAQLEKSRLLSDRFSAERPKGSFSTLEIQRTEQGDSAMYLCASSLADRGPSQPQHFGDGTRLSIL.